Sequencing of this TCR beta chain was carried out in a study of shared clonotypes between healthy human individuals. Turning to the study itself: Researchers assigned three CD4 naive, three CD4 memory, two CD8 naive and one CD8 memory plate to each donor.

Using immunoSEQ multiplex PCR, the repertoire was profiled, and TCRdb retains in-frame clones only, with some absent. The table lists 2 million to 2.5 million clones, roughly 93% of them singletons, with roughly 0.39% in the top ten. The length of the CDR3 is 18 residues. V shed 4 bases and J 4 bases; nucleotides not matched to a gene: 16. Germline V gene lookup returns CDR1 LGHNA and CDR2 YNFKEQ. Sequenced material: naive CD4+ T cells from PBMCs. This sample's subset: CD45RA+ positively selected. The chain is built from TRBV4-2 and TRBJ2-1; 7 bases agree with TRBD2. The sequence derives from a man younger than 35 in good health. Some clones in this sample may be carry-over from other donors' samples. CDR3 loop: CASSLSSRLAVEYNEQFF. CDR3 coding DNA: TGTGCCAGCAGCCTCTCGTCTCGGCTAGCGGTAGAATACAATGAGCAGTTCTTC.